These T cell receptor beta chains were read from a single sample in a study of regulatory T cells in long-lasting Graves disease. TCRdb ran MiXCR on the multiplex PCR reads and lists one entry per CDR3 protein. The repertoire holds 650,000 to 850,000 distinct CDR3 sequences, with about 32% as singletons. The sequencing here drew on peripheral blood mononuclear cells (PBMCs), taken when the disease was refractory, from a patient treated with antithyroid drugs. The receptor source for this set is a female donor with Graves disease. Both conserved end residues are part of each CDR3.

j_gene: TRBJ2-7
v_gene: TRBV19
CDR3aa: CASSIRGPTYEQYF

j_gene: TRBJ1-4
v_gene: TRBV20-1
CDR3aa: CSGARTNEKLFF

j_gene: TRBJ1-3
v_gene: TRBV15
CDR3aa: CATSMGRENTIYF

j_gene: TRBJ1-2
v_gene: TRBV5-6
CDR3aa: CASSLNRGQSGIGYTF

j_gene: TRBJ2-3
v_gene: TRBV5-1
CDR3aa: CASSLGFPDTQYF

j_gene: TRBJ2-5
v_gene: TRBV6-2/TRBV6-3
CDR3aa: CASSSPLAGPETQYF

j_gene: TRBJ1-5
v_gene: TRBV6-2/TRBV6-3
CDR3aa: CASSYSINSNQPQHF

j_gene: TRBJ1-5
v_gene: TRBV11-2
CDR3aa: CASSLDPNTPQHF

j_gene: TRBJ1-1
v_gene: TRBV7-9
CDR3aa: CASSLEQRNTEAFF

j_gene: TRBJ2-4
v_gene: TRBV6-1
CDR3aa: CASRLPGRNIQYF

j_gene: TRBJ1-1
v_gene: TRBV9
CDR3aa: CASSVDIGRGNTEAFF

j_gene: TRBJ1-1
v_gene: TRBV12-5
CDR3aa: CASGVRGFGTEAFF

j_gene: TRBJ2-7
v_gene: TRBV6-5
CDR3aa: CASSSQGARSYEQHF

j_gene: TRBJ2-1
v_gene: TRBV28
CDR3aa: CASNERAGKANEQFF

j_gene: TRBJ1-2
v_gene: TRBV5-5
CDR3aa: CASSHRVGDYGYTF

j_gene: TRBJ1-5
v_gene: TRBV2
CDR3aa: CASAGPKINQPQHF

j_gene: TRBJ1-4
v_gene: TRBV3-1
CDR3aa: CASSRGTGQNEKLFF

j_gene: TRBJ2-7
v_gene: TRBV5-1
CDR3aa: CASSLDGQLGRQKQYF

j_gene: TRBJ2-7
v_gene: TRBV19
CDR3aa: CASRLSSGSYEQYF

j_gene: TRBJ1-2
v_gene: TRBV3-1
CDR3aa: CASSRTGVGEIYGYTF

j_gene: TRBJ2-2
v_gene: TRBV6-1
CDR3aa: CASRTTSGVNTGELFF